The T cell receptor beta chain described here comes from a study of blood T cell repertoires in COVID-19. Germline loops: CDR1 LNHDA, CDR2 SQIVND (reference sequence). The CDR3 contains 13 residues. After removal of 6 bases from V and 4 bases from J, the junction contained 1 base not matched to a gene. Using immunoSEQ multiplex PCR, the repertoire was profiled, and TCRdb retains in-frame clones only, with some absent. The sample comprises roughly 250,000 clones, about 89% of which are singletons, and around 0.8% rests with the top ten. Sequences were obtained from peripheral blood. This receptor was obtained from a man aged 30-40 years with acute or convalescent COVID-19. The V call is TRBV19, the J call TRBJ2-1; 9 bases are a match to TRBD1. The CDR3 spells CASRTGGYNEQFF. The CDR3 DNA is TGTGCCAGTAGGACAGGGGGATACAATGAGCAGTTCTTC.